These T cell receptor beta chains were read from a single sample in a study of shared clonotypes between healthy human individuals. TCRdb's copy holds only in-frame clones and misses some; the assay was immunoSEQ multiplex PCR. The table has a few hundred thousand clones, around 67% seen once. Material for sequencing was memory CD4+ T cells sorted from blood. The receptors here all came from a man younger than 45 in good health. Each CDR3 is given with its conserved first and last residue. The D gene is left open where the match is weak. Not every row has a clone size; where given, it reads once, few, many or a size class.

TRBD2 | TRBJ2-7 | TRBV2 | many | CASVPGLSAYEQYF | TGTGCCAGTGTCCCGGGACTATCGGCCTACGAGCAGTACTTC
- | TRBJ2-7 | TRBV30 | - | CAWSGAFYEQYF | TGTGCCTGGAGTGGCGCATTCTACGAGCAGTACTTC
TRBD2 | TRBJ2-1 | TRBV6-1 | - | CASSGRLAETPSYNEQFF | TGTGCCAGCAGTGGACGACTAGCGGAGACACCCTCCTACAATGAGCAGTTCTTC
TRBD1 | TRBJ2-5 | TRBV6-6 | - | CASSYPGQGETQYF | TGTGCCAGCAGTTACCCGGGACAGGGGGAGACCCAGTACTTC
- | TRBJ2-1 | TRBV28 | - | CATLGRVREQFF | TGTGCCACCTTGGGTAGGGTGCGGGAGCAGTTCTTC
TRBD1 | TRBJ1-2 | TRBV15 | - | CATSRGVGTGDGYTF | TGTGCCACCAGCAGAGGGGTTGGGACAGGGGATGGCTACACCTTC
- | TRBJ2-7 | TRBV28 | few | CASNPSLFPYEQYF | TGTGCCAGCAACCCCTCCCTTTTCCCCTACGAGCAGTACTTC
- | TRBJ1-4 | TRBV29-1 | - | CSVGIGGTEKLFF | TGCAGCGTTGGTATTGGGGGCACCGAAAAACTGTTTTTT
- | TRBJ1-2 | TRBV14 | - | CASSQGAKNYYGYTF | TGTGCCAGCAGCCAAGGTGCAAAAAACTACTATGGCTACACCTTC
- | TRBJ2-3 | TRBV5-4 | once | CASNPHISGTFTDTQYF | TGTGCCAGCAACCCTCATATTAGCGGAACCTTCACAGATACGCAGTATTTT
- | TRBJ2-2 | TRBV18 | - | CASSPPGQVNTGELFF | TGTGCCAGCTCACCACCGGGCCAGGTGAACACCGGGGAGCTGTTTTTT
TRBD2 | TRBJ2-1 | TRBV27 | - | CASSLALAGKSSYNEQFF | TGTGCCAGCAGTTTGGCACTAGCGGGAAAGAGCTCCTACAATGAGCAGTTCTTC
- | TRBJ2-1 | TRBV19 | - | CASSTGYNEQFF | TGTGCCAGTTCGACGGGTTACAATGAGCAGTTCTTC
- | TRBJ2-7 | TRBV5-5 | - | CASSFIGLLNYEQYF | TGTGCCAGCAGCTTTATTGGCTTGTTAAACTACGAGCAGTACTTC
- | TRBJ2-2 | TRBV5-1 | - | CASSSGGGGGELFF | TGCGCCAGCAGCTCCGGAGGGGGTGGCGGGGAGCTGTTTTTT
- | TRBJ1-1 | TRBV6-1 | - | CASAWDLNTEAFF | TGTGCCAGCGCTTGGGACCTAAACACTGAAGCTTTCTTT
TRBD2 | TRBJ2-3 | TRBV5-1 | - | CASSLKGLAGDGTDTQYF | TGCGCCAGCAGCTTGAAGGGACTAGCGGGAGACGGCACAGATACGCAGTATTTT
- | TRBJ1-2 | TRBV2 | - | CASSVEGRGYTF | TGTGCCAGCAGTGTGGAAGGGCGGGGCTACACCTTC
- | TRBJ2-7 | TRBV7-3 | - | CASSPGLNSYEQYF | TGTGCCAGCAGCCCTGGACTCAATTCCTACGAGCAGTACTTC
TRBD2 | TRBJ2-7 | TRBV7-2 | many | CASTHGASGRVGEQYF | TGTGCCAGCACCCATGGGGCTAGCGGGAGGGTTGGCGAGCAGTACTTC
- | TRBJ1-4 | TRBV10-1 | - | CVDRKLFF | TGCGTGGATCGCAAACTGTTTTTT
- | TRBJ2-3 | TRBV5-3 | few | CARKAGLGGSKDTQYF | TGTGCCAGAAAGGCCGGATTGGGGGGCTCGAAGGATACGCAGTATTTT
TRBD1 | TRBJ2-1 | TRBV11-2 | - | CASSFSSLFDRGSYNEQFF | TGTGCCAGCAGCTTCTCCTCCCTTTTTGACAGGGGGTCCTACAATGAGCAGTTCTTC
TRBD1 | TRBJ1-3 | TRBV6-5 | few | CASSPDRVRNTIYF | TGTGCCAGCAGTCCGGACAGGGTTAGAAACACCATATATTTT
- | TRBJ2-3 | TRBV27 | - | CATTTGRGGTDTQYF | TGTGCCACCACGACAGGGCGGGGAGGCACAGATACGCAGTATTTT
- | TRBJ1-1 | TRBV30 | few | CAWSVGSGHRNTEAFF | TGTGCCTGGAGTGTAGGTTCGGGACATAGAAACACTGAAGCTTTCTTT